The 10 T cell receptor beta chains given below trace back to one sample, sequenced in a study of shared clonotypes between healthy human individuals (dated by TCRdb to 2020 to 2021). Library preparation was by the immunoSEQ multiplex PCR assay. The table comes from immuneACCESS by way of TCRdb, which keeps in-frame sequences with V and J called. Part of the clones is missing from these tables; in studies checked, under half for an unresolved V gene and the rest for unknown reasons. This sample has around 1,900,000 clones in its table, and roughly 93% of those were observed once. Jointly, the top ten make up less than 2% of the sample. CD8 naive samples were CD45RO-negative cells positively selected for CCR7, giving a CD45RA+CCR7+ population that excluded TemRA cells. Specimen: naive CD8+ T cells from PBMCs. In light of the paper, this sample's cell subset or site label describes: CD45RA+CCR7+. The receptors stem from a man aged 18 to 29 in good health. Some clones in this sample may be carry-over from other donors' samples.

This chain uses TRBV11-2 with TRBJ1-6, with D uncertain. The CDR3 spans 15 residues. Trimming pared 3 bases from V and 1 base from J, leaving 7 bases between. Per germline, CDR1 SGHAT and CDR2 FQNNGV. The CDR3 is CASSFGVSYNSPLHF. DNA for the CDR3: TGTGCCAGCAGCTTTGGGGTTTCCTATAATTCACCCCTCCACTTT.

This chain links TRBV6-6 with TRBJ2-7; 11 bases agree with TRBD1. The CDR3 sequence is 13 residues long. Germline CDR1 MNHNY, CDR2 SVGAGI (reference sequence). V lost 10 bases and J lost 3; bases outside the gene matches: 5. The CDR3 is CATSGTGGYEQYF. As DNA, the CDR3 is TGTGCCACTTCCGGGACAGGGGGCTACGAGCAGTACTTC.

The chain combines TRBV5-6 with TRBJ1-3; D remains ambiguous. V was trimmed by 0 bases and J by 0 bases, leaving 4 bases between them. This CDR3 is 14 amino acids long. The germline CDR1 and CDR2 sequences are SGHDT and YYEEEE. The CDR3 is CASSLAPSGNTIYF. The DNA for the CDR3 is TGTGCCAGCAGCTTGGCCCCCTCTGGAAACACCATATATTTT.

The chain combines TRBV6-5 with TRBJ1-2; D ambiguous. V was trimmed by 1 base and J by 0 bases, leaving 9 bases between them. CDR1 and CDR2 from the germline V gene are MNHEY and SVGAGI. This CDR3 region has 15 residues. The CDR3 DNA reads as TGTGCCAGCAGTTACTTGGGAATTTCTAACTATGGCTACACCTTC. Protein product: CASSYLGISNYGYTF.

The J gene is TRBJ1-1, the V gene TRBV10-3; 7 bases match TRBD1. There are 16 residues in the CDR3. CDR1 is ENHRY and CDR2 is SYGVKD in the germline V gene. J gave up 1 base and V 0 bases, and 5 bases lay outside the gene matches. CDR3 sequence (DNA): TGTGCCATCAGTGAGTCAAAGGGGGCTAGGAACACTGAAGCTTTCTTT. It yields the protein CAISESKGARNTEAFF.

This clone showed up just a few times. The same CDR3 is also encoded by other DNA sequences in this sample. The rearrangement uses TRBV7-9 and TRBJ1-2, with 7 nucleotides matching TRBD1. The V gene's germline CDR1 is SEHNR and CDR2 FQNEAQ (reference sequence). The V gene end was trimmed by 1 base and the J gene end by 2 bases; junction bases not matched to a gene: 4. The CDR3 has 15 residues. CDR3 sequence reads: CASSLGQGGNYGYTF. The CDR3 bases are TGTGCCAGCAGCTTAGGACAGGGTGGGAACTATGGCTACACCTTC. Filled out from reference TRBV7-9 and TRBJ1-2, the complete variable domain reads DTGVSQNPRHKITKRGQNVTFRCDPISEHNRLYWYRQTLGQGPEFLTYFQNEAQLEKSRLLSDRFSAERPKGSFSTLEIQRTEQGDSAMYLCASSLGQGGNYGYTFGSGTRLTVV.

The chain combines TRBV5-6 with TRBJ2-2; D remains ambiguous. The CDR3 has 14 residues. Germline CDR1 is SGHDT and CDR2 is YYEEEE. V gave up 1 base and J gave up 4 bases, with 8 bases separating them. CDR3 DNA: TGTGCCAGCAGCTTGAGGCTAGTCACCGGGGAGCTGTTTTTT. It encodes CASSLRLVTGELFF.

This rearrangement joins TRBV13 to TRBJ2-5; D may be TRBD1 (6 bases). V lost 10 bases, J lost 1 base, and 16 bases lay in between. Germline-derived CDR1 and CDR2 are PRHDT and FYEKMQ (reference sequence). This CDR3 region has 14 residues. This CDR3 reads CATLIRDIQETQYF. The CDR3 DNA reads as TGTGCCACCCTCATCCGGGACATCCAAGAGACCCAGTACTTC.

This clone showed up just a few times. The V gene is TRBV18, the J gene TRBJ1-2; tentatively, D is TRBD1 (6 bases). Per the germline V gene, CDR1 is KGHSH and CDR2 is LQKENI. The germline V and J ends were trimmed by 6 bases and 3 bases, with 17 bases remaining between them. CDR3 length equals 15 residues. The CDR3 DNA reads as TGTGCCAGCTCCCTGATTCGGACAGAGTACTATGGCTACACCTTC. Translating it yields CASSLIRTEYYGYTF.

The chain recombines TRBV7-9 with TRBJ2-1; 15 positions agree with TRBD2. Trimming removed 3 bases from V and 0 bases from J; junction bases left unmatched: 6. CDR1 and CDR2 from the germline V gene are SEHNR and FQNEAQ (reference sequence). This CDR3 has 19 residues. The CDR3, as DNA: TGTGCCAGCAGCTTTACCGGGACTAGCGGGAGGTTCTCCTACAATGAGCAGTTCTTC. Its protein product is CASSFTGTSGRFSYNEQFF.